This is a list of T cell receptor beta chains from one sample in a study of identical twins. Via MiXCR, TCRdb re-called the 5' RACE reads, giving one row per CDR3 protein. The repertoire has roughly 230,000 distinct CDR3 sequences, 6.5% to 9.5% of them found once; the top ten carry less than 4%. The same data also contributed to another study, on yellow fever vaccine responses in identical twins.

Source material: CD8+ T cells sorted from blood. All receptors come from a young woman in good health. The CDR3 runs from the conserved cysteine through the conserved F or W. D genes are given only for firm matches. Some rows mark clone size as missing; the rest say once, few, many or name a class of expanded clone.

>NA|NA|TRBV4-3|TRBJ2-7
CASSQEADSFSYEQYF
TGCGCCAGCAGCCAGGAAGCAGACAGTTTCTCCTACGAGCAGTACTTC
>TRBD1|many|TRBV27|TRBJ2-3
CASARGPPSTDTQYF
TGTGCCAGCGCGAGGGGGCCCCCTAGCACAGATACGCAGTATTTT
>TRBD2|NA|TRBV24-1|TRBJ2-1
CATSDSGLAGGEQFF
TGTGCCACCAGTGATTCGGGACTAGCGGGAGGTGAGCAGTTCTTC
>NA|NA|TRBV10-3|TRBJ2-7
CAISDPPSYEQYF
TGTGCCATCAGTGATCCGCCCTCCTACGAGCAGTACTTC
>TRBD2|NA|TRBV3-1|TRBJ2-2
CASSQDGRTGGAGELFF
TGTGCCAGCAGCCAAGATGGAAGAACGGGAGGGGCCGGGGAGCTGTTTTTT
>NA|NA|TRBV12-3/TRBV12-4|TRBJ1-1
CATKRWVNTEAFF
TGTGCCACCAAAAGGTGGGTGAACACTGAAGCTTTCTTT
>NA|NA|TRBV29-1|TRBJ2-7
CSVDLRGSYEQYF
TGCAGCGTTGACCTCCGGGGCTCCTACGAGCAGTACTTC
>NA|many|TRBV12-3/TRBV12-4|TRBJ2-2
CASSPRPQNTGELFF
TGTGCCAGCAGCCCCCGGCCTCAGAACACCGGGGAGCTGTTTTTT
>NA|NA|TRBV27|TRBJ2-7
CASSPSTAYEQYF
TGTGCCAGCAGTCCCTCGACAGCCTACGAGCAGTACTTC
>NA|few|TRBV10-2|TRBJ1-4
CASSEWAIGEKLFF
TGCGCCAGCAGTGAATGGGCAATCGGGGAAAAACTGTTTTTT
>NA|few|TRBV7-9|TRBJ2-5
CASSPVVLKETQYF
TGTGCCAGCAGCCCCGTAGTTTTGAAGGAGACCCAGTACTTC
>NA|NA|TRBV6-5|TRBJ1-5
CASRWESQPQHF
TGTGCCAGCAGATGGGAAAGTCAGCCCCAGCATTTT
>TRBD1|many|TRBV11-2|TRBJ2-7
CASSLGGQGAQSYEQYF
TGTGCCAGCAGCTTAGGAGGACAGGGGGCTCAGAGCTACGAGCAGTACTTC
>NA|NA|TRBV29-1|TRBJ2-3
CSVEVDTQYF
TGCAGCGTTGAGGTAGATACGCAGTATTTT
>TRBD1|few|TRBV24-1|TRBJ2-5
CATSESGTGTGTQYF
TGTGCCACCAGTGAATCCGGGACAGGGACCGGGACCCAGTACTTC
>TRBD1|few|TRBV9|TRBJ1-1
CASSVSGTGGLVNTEAFF
TGTGCCAGCAGCGTCAGCGGGACAGGGGGATTGGTGAACACTGAAGCTTTCTTT
>TRBD2|few|TRBV5-4|TRBJ2-1
CASSVTSGMDNEQFF
TGTGCCAGCAGCGTGACTAGCGGGATGGACAATGAGCAGTTCTTC
>NA|NA|TRBV3-1|TRBJ2-3
CATSQESLGRVGATDTQYF
TGTGCCACCAGCCAAGAAAGTCTCGGCAGGGTAGGGGCCACAGATACGCAGTATTTT
>NA|NA|TRBV20-1|TRBJ2-5
CSARDLTLPKETQYF
TGCAGTGCTAGAGACCTAACGCTCCCAAAAGAGACCCAGTACTTC
>NA|few|TRBV10-3|TRBJ2-3
CAISESERSTDTQYF
TGTGCCATCAGTGAGTCTGAGCGGAGCACAGATACGCAGTATTTT
>TRBD1|many|TRBV28|TRBJ2-3
CASSTPGQGLGSTDTQYF
TGTGCCAGCAGCACGCCGGGACAGGGGCTGGGAAGCACAGATACGCAGTATTTT
>NA|many|TRBV27|TRBJ2-7
CASSLSGDSYEQYF
TGTGCCAGCAGTTTATCAGGGGACTCCTACGAGCAGTACTTC
>NA|few|TRBV28|TRBJ2-7
CASSLSAPRSYEQYF
TGTGCCAGCAGTTTGAGTGCCCCAAGGTCCTACGAGCAGTACTTC
>NA|NA|TRBV4-1|TRBJ2-7
CASSRPETGGGYEQYF
TGCGCCAGCAGCCGACCCGAGACAGGCGGGGGCTACGAGCAGTACTTC
>NA|many|TRBV5-6|TRBJ2-3
CASSSAAGDTQYF
TGTGCCAGCAGCTCGGCTGCAGGAGATACGCAGTATTTT
>NA|NA|TRBV4-1|TRBJ1-2
CASSQTTGSIYGYTF
TGCGCCAGCAGCCAAACAACAGGGTCTATATATGGCTACACCTTC
>TRBD2|few|TRBV4-3|TRBJ2-1
CASSQDFGGGSYNEQFF
TGCGCCAGCAGCCAAGATTTTGGGGGGGGCTCCTACAATGAGCAGTTCTTC
>NA|few|TRBV28|TRBJ2-5
CASSSGPRLSVGQYF
TGTGCCAGCAGTTCCGGACCTAGGCTATCAGTCGGCCAGTACTTC
>TRBD2|few|TRBV10-2|TRBJ2-1
CASSETATSGSSVDEQFF
TGCGCCAGCAGTGAGACCGCCACTAGCGGGAGTTCAGTCGATGAGCAGTTCTTC
>TRBD1|many|TRBV4-3|TRBJ2-2
CASSQDRGRGELFF
TGCGCCAGCAGCCAAGACAGGGGGCGCGGGGAGCTGTTTTTT
>NA|few|TRBV19|TRBJ2-1
CASSIDGYNEQFF
TGTGCCAGTAGTATAGATGGGTACAATGAGCAGTTCTTC
>TRBD1|many|TRBV7-6|TRBJ2-7
CASSNRDRVYEQYF
TGTGCCAGCAGCAACCGGGACAGAGTCTACGAGCAGTACTTC
>NA|NA|TRBV29-1|TRBJ2-7
CSAWDTSYEQYF
TGCAGCGCCTGGGACACGTCCTACGAGCAGTACTTC
>TRBD1|many|TRBV5-1|TRBJ2-3
CASSLAAGTGWADTQYF
TGCGCCAGCAGCTTGGCCGCCGGGACAGGCTGGGCAGATACGCAGTATTTT
>NA|NA|TRBV20-1|TRBJ2-7
CSATDRSYEQYF
TGCAGTGCTACGGACCGATCCTACGAGCAGTACTTC
>TRBD2|many|TRBV7-2|TRBJ2-3
CASSSTSGVTDTQYF
TGTGCCAGCAGCTCAACTAGCGGAGTCACAGATACGCAGTATTTT
>TRBD2|NA|TRBV6-1|TRBJ2-1
CASRPTSGKYNEQFF
TGTGCCAGCAGACCTACTAGCGGGAAATACAATGAGCAGTTCTTC
>NA|few|TRBV27|TRBJ2-7
CASSAPGLIYEQYF
TGTGCCAGCAGCGCCCCGGGACTGATCTACGAGCAGTACTTC
>TRBD2|few|TRBV28|TRBJ2-5
CASRLADWETQYF
TGTGCCAGCCGGCTAGCGGATTGGGAGACCCAGTACTTC
>NA|many|TRBV3-1|TRBJ2-1
CASSQELSGNEQFF
TGTGCCAGCAGCCAAGAACTATCGGGGAATGAGCAGTTCTTC
>NA|few|TRBV20-1|TRBJ2-5
CSARVGETQYF
TGCAGTGCTAGAGTCGGGGAGACCCAGTACTTC